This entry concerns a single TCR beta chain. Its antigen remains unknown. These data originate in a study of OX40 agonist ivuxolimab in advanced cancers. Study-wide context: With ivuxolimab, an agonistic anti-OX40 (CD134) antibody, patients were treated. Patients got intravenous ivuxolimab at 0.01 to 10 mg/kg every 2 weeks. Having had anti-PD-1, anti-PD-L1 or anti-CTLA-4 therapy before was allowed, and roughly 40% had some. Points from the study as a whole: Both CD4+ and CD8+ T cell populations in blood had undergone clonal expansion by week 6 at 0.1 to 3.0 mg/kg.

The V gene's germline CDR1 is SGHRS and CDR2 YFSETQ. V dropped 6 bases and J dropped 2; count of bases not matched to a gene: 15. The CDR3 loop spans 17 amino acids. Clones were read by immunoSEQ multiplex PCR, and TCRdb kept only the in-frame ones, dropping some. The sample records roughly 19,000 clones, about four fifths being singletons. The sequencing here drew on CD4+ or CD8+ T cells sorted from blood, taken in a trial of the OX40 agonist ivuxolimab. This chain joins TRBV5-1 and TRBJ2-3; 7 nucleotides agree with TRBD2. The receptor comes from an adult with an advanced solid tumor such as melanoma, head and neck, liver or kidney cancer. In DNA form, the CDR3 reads TGCGCCAGCACCCAACGGAGGAGCGGGATCGTCACAGATACGCAGTATTTT. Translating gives CASTQRRSGIVTDTQYF.